This T cell receptor (beta chain) was found in a study of T cell repertoires in cytomegalovirus infection. Across the whole study: TCR beta signatures that were public indicated CMV infection and matching HLA type. Study-level points and caveats: Accumulated public TCR beta family frequency recognized individuals carrying CMV together with the relevant HLA. The ex vivo response was dominated by HLA-C-restricted CMV-specific TCR beta clonotypes.

The table lists this clonotype with a few counts. Antigen: not known. TCRdb called the reads again in MiXCR, with one record for every CDR3 protein. In the table there are 200,000 to 300,000 distinct CDR3 sequences, roughly an eighth of which are singletons. The CDR3 has 15 residues. CDR1 and CDR2 from the germline V gene are LNHDA and SQIVND (reference sequence). Trimming removed 3 bases from V and 8 bases from J; junction bases left unmatched: 9. The specimen sequenced was PBMCs. V usage is TRBV19 and J usage is TRBJ1-2; 10 bases fit TRBD1. This receptor was obtained from a human donor in good health (CMV status not recorded). Some clones in this sample may be carry-over from other donors' samples. The CDR3 sequence: CASSMTGGASSGYTF. In nucleotides, the CDR3 is TGTGCCAGTAGTATGACAGGGGGCGCGTCTTCGGGCTACACCTTC.